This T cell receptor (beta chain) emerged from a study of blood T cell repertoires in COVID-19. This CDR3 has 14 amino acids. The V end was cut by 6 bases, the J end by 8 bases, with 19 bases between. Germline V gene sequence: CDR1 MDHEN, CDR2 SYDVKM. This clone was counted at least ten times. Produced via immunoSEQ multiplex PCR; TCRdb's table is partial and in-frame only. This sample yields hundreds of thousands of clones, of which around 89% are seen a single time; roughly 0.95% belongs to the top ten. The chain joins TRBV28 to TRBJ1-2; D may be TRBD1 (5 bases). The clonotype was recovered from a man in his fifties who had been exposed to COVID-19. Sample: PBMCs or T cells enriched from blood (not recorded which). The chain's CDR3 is CASRIQGIDFGYTF. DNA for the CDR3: TGTGCCAGCAGGATTCAGGGTATTGATTTCGGCTACACCTTC.